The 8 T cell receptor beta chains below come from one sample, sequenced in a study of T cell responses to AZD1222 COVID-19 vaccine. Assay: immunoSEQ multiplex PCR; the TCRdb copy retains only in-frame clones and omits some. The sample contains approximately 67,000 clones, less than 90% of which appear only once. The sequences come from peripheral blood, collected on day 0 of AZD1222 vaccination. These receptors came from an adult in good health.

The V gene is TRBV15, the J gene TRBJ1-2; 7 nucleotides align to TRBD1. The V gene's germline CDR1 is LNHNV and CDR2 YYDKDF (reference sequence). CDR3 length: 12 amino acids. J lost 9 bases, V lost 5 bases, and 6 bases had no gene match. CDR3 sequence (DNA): TGTGCCACCAGCGGCAACAGGGGTAGCTACACCTTC. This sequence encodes CATSGNRGSYTF.

DNA of the CDR3: TGTGCCAGCAGCGTTCAATGGACTAGCGGGATACGGCCAGATACGCAGTATTTT. Its translation: CASSVQWTSGIRPDTQYF. The chain is built from TRBV13 and TRBJ2-3; 12 bases agree with TRBD2. CDR3 length equals 18 residues. Unmatched junction bases numbered 13, after V lost 5 bases and J lost 4 bases. Germline V gives CDR1 PRHDT, CDR2 FYEKMQ (reference sequence).

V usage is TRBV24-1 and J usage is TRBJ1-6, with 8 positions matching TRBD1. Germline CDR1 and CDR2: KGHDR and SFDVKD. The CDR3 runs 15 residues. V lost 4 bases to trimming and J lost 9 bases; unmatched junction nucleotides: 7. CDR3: CATSDAGQGGSPLHF. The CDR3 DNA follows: TGTGCCACCAGTGACGCTGGACAGGGAGGTTCACCCCTCCACTTT.

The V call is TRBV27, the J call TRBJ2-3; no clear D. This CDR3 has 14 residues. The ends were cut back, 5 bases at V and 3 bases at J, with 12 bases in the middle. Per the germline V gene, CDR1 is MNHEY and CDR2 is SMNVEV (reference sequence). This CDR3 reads CASSLIPQTDTQYF. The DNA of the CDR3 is TGTGCCAGCAGTCTCATCCCCCAAACAGATACGCAGTATTTT.

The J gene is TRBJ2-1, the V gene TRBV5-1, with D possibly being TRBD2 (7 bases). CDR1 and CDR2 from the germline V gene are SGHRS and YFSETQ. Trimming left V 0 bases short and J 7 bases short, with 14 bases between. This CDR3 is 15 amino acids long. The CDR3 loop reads CASSLVEGRGNEQFF. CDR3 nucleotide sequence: TGCGCCAGCAGCTTGGTAGAGGGGAGGGGGAATGAGCAGTTCTTC.

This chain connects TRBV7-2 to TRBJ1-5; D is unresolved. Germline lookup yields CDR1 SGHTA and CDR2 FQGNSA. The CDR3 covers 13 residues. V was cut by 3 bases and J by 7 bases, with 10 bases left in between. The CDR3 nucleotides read TGTGCCAGCAGCTTGTCCCAGACGCAGCCCCAGCATTTT. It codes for CASSLSQTQPQHF. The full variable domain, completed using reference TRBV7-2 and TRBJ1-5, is GAGVSQSPSNKVTEKGKDVELRCDPISGHTALYWYRQSLGQGLEFLIYFQGNSAPDKSGLPSDRFSAERTGGSVSTLTIQRTQQEDSAVYLCASSLSQTQPQHFGDGTRLSIL.

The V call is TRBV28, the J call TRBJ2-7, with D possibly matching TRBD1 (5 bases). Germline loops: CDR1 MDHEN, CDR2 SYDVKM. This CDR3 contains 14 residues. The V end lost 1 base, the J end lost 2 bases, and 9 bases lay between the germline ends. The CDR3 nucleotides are TGTGCCAGCAGTTTATTAGGACACACCTACGAGCAGTACTTC. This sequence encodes CASSLLGHTYEQYF.

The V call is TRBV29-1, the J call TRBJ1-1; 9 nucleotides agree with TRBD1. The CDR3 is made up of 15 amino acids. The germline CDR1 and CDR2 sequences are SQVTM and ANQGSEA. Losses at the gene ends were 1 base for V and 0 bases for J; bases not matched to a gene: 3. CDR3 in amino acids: CSVEGGTGMNTEAFF. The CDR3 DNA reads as TGCAGCGTTGAAGGGGGGACAGGGATGAACACTGAAGCTTTCTTT.